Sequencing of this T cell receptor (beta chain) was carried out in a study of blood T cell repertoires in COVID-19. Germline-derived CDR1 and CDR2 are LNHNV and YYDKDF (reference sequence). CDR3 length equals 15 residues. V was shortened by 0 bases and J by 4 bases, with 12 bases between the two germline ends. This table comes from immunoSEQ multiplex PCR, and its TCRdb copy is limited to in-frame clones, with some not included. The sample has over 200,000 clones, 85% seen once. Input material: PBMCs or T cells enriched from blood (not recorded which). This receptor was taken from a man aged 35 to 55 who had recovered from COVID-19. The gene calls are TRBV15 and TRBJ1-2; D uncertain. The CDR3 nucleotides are TGTGCCACCAGCAGAGATCCTAGTCAGACCTATGGCTACACCTTC. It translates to CATSRDPSQTYGYTF.